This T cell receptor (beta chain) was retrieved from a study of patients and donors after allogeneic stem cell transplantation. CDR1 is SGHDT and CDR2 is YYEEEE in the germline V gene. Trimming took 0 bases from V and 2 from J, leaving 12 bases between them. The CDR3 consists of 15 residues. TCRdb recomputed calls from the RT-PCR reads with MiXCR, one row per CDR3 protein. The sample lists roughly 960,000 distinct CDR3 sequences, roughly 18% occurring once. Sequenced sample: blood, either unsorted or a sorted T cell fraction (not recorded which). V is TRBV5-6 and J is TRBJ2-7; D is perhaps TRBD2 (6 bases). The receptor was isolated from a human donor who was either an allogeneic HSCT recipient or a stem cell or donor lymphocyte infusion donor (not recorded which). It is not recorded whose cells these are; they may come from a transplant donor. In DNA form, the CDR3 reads TGTGCCAGCAGCTTGGGTCGCGGAGGGCCCTACGAGCAGTACTTC. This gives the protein CASSLGRGGPYEQYF.